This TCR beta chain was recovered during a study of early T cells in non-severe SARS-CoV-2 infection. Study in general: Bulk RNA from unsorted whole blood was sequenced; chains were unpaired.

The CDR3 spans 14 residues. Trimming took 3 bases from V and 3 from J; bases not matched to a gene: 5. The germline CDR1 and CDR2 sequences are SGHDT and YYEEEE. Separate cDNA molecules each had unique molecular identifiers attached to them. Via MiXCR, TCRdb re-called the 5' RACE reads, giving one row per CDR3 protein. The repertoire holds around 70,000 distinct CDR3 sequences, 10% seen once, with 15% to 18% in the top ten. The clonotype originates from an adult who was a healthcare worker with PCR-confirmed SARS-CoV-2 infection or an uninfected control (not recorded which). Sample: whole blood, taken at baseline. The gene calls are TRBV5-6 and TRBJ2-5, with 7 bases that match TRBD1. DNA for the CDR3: TGTGCCAGCAGCTCGGCTGACAGGGAAGAGACCCAGTACTTC. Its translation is CASSSADREETQYF.